What follows are 2 T cell receptor beta chains derived from one specimen sequenced in a study of Ad26.COV2.S vaccination and SARS-CoV-2 variants. Repertoires were generated with immunoSEQ multiplex PCR, while TCRdb's copy carries only in-frame clones and drops some. In the table there are fewer than 400,000 clones, about nine tenths of which are singletons. Stated treatment: around 19 received Ad26.COV2.S at low or high dose, single or two shots; roughly 5 received placebo; per-sample allocation not given. Collection of the samples took place on day 63 after the first injection of vaccine or placebo. The sequencing used peripheral blood, collected in a trial of Ad26.COV2.S vaccine versus placebo. The receptors derive from a person aged 18-65 years who received the Ad26.COV2.S COVID-19 vaccine or a placebo.

The CDR3 region is CASSTPPPELNTEAFF. DNA of the CDR3: TGTGCCAGCAGCACACCTCCCCCGGAGCTGAACACTGAAGCTTTCTTT. V and J are TRBV9 and TRBJ1-1; D unresolved. Looked up from germline, CDR1 is SGDLS and CDR2 is YYNGEE. This CDR3 has 16 residues. V was shortened by 4 bases and J by 0 bases, with 16 bases between the two germline ends.

V usage is TRBV29-1 and J usage is TRBJ2-5; D unclear. The V gene lost 2 bases and the J gene lost 5 bases, with 6 bases spanning the gap. The CDR3 runs 11 residues. CDR1 and CDR2 from the germline V gene are SQVTM and ANQGSEA. The CDR3 sequence is CSVESRETQYF. The CDR3 nucleotides are TGCAGCGTTGAATCCCGGGAGACCCAGTACTTC.